This T cell receptor (beta chain) was observed in a study of cytotoxic CD8 clonotypes in ibrutinib-treated CLL. Investigators sought sequencing depths of between 1 in 200,000 and 1 in 1 million T cells. Sequencing was performed with immunoSEQ multiplex PCR; in TCRdb, only in-frame clones are kept and a portion is missing. The sample carries 130,000 or so clones, about 72% recorded once. The study, taken as a whole, reports: Sampling of sustained-remission and progressing patients occurred at differing times. Circulating CD8+ T-cell counts were tracked by baseline clonality, which exceeded that of age-matched healthy donors. Public clonotypes, an uncommon group, contracted or remained stable on treatment.

As to this clone: Its target is unknown.

This CDR3 contains 18 residues. V lost 4 bases, J lost 2 bases, and 23 bases lay in between. CDR1 and CDR2 from the germline V gene are MDHEN and SYDVKM. The chain has TRBV28 and TRBJ1-1; D is unresolved. Sequences were derived from PBMCs, sampled after 12 months of ibrutinib treatment. The TCR sequence derives from a human donor with chronic lymphocytic leukemia. The chain's CDR3 is CASSSRWTYQELNTEAFF. The DNA for the CDR3 is TGTGCCAGCAGTTCTCGGTGGACTTACCAGGAGTTAAACACTGAAGCTTTCTTT. The complete variable domain, with remaining parts taken from reference TRBV28 and TRBJ1-1, reads DVKVTQSSRYLVKRTGEKVFLECVQDMDHENMFWYRQDPGLGLRLIYFSYDVKMKEKGDIPEGYSVSREKKERFSLILESASTNQTSMYLCASSSRWTYQELNTEAFFGQGTRLTVV.